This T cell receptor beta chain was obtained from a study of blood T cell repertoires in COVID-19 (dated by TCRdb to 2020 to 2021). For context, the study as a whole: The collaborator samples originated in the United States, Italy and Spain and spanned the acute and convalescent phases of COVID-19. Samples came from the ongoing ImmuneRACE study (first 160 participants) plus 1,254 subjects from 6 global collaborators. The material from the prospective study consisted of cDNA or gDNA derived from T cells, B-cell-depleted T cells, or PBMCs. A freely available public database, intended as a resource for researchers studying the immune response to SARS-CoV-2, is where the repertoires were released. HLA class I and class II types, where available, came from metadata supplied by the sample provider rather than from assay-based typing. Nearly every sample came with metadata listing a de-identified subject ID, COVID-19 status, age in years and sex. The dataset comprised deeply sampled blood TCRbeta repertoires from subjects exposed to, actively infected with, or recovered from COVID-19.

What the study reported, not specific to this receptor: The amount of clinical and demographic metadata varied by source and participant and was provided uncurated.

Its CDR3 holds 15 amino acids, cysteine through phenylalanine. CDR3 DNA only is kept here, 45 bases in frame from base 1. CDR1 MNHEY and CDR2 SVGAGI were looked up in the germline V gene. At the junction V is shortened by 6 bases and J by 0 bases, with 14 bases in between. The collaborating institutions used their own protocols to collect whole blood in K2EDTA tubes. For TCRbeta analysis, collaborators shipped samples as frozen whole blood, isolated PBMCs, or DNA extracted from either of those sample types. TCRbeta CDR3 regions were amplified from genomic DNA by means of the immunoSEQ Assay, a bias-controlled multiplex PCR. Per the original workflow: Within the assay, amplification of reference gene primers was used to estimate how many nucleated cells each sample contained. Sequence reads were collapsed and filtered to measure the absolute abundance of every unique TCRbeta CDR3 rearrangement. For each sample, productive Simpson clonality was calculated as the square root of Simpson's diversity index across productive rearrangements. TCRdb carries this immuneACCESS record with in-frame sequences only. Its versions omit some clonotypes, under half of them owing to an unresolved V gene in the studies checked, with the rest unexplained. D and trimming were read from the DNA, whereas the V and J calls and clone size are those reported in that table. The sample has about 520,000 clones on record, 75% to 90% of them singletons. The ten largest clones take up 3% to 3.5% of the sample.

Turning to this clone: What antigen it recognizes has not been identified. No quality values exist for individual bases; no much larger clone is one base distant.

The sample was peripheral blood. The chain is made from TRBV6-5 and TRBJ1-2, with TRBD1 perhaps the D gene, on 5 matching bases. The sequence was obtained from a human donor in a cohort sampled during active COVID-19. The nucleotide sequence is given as TGTGCCAGCAGCTTTCCGACAGCCACTAACTATGGCTACACCTTC. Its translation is CASSFPTATNYGYTF.